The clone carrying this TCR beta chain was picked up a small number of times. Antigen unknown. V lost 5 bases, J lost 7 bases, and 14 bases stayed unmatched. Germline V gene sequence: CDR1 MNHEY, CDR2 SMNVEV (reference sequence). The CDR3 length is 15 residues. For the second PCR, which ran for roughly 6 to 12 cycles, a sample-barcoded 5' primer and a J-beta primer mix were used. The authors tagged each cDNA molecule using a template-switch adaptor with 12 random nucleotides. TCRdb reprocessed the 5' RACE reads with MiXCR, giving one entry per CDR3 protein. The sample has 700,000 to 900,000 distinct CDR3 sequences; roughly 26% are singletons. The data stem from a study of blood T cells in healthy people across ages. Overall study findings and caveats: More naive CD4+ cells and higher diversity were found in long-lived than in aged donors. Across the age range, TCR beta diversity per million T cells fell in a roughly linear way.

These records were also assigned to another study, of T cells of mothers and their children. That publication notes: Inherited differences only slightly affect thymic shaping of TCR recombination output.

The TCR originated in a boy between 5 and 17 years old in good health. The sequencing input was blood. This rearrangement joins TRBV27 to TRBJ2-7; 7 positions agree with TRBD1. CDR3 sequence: CASSPRGRLLGEQYF. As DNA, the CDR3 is TGTGCCAGCAGTCCGAGGGGGCGACTATTGGGGGAGCAGTACTTC.